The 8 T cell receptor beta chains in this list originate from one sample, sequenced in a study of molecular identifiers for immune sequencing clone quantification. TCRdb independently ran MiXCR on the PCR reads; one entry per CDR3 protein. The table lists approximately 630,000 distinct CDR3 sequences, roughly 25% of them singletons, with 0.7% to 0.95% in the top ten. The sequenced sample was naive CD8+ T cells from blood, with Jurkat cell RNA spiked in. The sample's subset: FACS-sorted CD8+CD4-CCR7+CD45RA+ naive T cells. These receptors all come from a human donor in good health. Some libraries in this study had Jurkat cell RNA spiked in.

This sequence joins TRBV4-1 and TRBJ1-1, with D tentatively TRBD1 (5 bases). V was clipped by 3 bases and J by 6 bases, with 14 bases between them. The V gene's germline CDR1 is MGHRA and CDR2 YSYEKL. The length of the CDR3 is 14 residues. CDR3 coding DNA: TGCGCCAGCAGCCAGTCCGGGGCCACCGCTGAAGCTTTCTTT. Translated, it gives CASSQSGATAEAFF.

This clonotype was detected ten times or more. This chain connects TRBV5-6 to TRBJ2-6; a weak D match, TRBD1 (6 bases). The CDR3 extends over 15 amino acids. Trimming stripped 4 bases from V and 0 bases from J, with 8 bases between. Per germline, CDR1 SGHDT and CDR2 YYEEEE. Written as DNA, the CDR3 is TGTGCCAGCAGCATGGACAGCTCTGGGGCCAACGTCCTGACTTTC. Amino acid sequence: CASSMDSSGANVLTF. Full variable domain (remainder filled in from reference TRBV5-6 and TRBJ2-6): DAGVTQSPTHLIKTRGQQVTLRCSPKSGHDTVSWYQQALGQGPQFIFQYYEEEERQRGNFPDRFSGHQFPNYSSELNVNALLLGDSALYLCASSMDSSGANVLTFGAGSRLTVL.

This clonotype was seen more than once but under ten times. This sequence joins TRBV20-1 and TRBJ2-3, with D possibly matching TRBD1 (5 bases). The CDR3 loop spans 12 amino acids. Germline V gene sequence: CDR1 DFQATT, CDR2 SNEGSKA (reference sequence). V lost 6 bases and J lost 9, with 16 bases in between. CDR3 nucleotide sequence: TGCAGTGCCAGCACAGGCTCTAGGACGCAGTATTTT. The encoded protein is CSASTGSRTQYF.

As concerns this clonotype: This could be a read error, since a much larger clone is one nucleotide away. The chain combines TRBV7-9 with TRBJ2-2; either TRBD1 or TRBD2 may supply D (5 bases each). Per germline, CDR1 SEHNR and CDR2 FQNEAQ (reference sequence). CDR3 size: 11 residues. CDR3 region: CASTGSGELSF. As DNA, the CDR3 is TGTGCCAGCACAGGGTCCGGGGAGCTGTCTTTT.

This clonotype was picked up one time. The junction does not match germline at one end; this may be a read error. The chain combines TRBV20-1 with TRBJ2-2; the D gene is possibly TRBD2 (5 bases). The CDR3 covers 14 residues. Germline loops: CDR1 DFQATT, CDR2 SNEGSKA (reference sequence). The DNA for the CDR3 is TGCAGTGCTAGTTTGAGAACCGGGTCCGGGAAGCTGTTTTTT. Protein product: CSASLRTGSGKLFF.

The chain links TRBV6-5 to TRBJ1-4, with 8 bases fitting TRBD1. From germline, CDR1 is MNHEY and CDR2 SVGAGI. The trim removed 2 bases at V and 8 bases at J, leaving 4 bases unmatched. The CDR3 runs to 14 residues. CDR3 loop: CASSYLGTGEKLFF. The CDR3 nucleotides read TGTGCCAGCAGTTACCTTGGGACAGGCGAAAAACTGTTTTTT.

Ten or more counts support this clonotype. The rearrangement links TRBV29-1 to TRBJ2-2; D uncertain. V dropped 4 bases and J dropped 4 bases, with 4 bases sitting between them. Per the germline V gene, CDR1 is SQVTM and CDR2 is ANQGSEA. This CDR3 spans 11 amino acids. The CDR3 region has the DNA TGCAGCGTTGCGAGCACCGGGGAGCTGTTTTTT. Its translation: CSVASTGELFF.

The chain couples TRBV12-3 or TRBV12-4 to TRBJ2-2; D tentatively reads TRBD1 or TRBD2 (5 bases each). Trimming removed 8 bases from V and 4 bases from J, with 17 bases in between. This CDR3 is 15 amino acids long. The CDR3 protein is CASGTRSSSTGELFF. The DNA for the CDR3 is TGTGCCAGCGGGACCAGGAGTTCGAGCACCGGGGAGCTGTTTTTT.